The present entry profiles one T cell receptor (beta chain) with its context. Up to 2 ug genomic DNA was used for TCRB CDR3 amplification. Data came from immunoSEQ multiplex PCR; TCRdb stores just in-frame clones and leaves some out. This table has under 100,000 clones, more than 75% appearing once. The record originates from a study of glioma-infiltrating T cells after dendritic cell vaccination. Overall study: Patients received three intradermal dendritic cell vaccine injections at biweekly intervals.

There are 14 residues in the CDR3. Germline lookup yields CDR1 MNHNS and CDR2 SASEGT. V was shortened by 7 bases and J by 2 bases, with 14 bases between the two germline ends. None of the glioblastoma patients had an isocitrate dehydrogenase mutation. The sample was blood, taken before dendritic cell vaccination. This chain links TRBV6-1 with TRBJ2-5, with TRBD2 as a possible D gene (5 bases). The TCR comes from a human donor with glioblastoma. CDR3 sequence reads: CASTLLVRQETQYF. CDR3 nucleotide sequence: TGTGCCAGCACCCTACTAGTTCGACAAGAGACCCAGTACTTC.